This T cell receptor beta chain was sequenced for a study of cytomegalovirus exposure and HLA in healthy donors. Study conclusions and caveats: A later analysis associated under 20,000 TCR beta sequences with HLA alleles at a 0.05 false discovery rate. Overall, around 160 TCR beta chains were annotated as cytomegalovirus-associated.

A word on this clone: Its antigen is unidentified.

The donors were healthy bone marrow donors. In the PCR, 60 Vbeta and 13 Jbeta primers were used. Sequencing used immunoSEQ multiplex PCR; TCRdb keeps in-frame clones, though not all of them. The table records about 250,000 clones, around four fifths of them present only once. CDR1 and CDR2 from the germline V gene are WNHNN and SYGVQD (reference sequence). The CDR3 length is 13 residues. The receptor comes from a boy aged 5-17 years in good health and CMV-seronegative. The sequenced sample consisted of PBMCs. The chain links TRBV10-1 to TRBJ2-5; D is undetermined. The better agreement between TRBJ2-7 and the DNA end casts doubt on the J call. The DNA of the CDR3 is TGCGCCAGCAGCGCGAAAACCTCCTACGAGCAGTACTTC. Translating it yields CASSAKTSYEQYF.